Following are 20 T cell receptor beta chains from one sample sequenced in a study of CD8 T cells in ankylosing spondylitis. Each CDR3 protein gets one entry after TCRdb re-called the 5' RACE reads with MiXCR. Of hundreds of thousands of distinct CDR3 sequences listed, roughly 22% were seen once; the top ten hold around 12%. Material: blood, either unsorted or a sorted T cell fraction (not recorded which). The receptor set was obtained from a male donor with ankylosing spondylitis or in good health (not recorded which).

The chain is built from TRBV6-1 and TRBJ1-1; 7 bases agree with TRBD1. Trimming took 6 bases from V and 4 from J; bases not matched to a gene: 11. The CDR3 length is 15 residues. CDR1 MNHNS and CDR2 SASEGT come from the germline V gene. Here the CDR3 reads CASRPDRVGGTEAFF. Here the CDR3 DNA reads TGTGCCAGCAGACCCGACAGGGTCGGGGGCACTGAAGCTTTCTTT.

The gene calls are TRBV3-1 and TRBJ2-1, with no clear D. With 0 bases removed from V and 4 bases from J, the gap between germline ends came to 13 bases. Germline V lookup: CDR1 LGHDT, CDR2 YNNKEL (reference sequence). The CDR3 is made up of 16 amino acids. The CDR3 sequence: CASSQDAATRYNEQFF. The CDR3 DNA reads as TGTGCCAGCAGCCAAGATGCGGCAACCAGGTACAATGAGCAGTTCTTC.

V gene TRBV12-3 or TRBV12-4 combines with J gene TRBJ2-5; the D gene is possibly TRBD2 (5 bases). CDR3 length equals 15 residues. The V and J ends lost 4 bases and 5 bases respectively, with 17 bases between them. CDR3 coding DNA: TGTGCCAGCAGTTCCGATAGTTGGGGAGAGGAGACCCAGTACTTC. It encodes CASSSDSWGEETQYF.

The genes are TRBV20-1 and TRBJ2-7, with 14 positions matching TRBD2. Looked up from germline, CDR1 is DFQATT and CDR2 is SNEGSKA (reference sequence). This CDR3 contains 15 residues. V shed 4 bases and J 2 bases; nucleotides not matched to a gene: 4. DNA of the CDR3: TGCAGTGCTACTGGGACTAGCGGGGGCCCCTACGAGCAGTACTTC. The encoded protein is CSATGTSGGPYEQYF.

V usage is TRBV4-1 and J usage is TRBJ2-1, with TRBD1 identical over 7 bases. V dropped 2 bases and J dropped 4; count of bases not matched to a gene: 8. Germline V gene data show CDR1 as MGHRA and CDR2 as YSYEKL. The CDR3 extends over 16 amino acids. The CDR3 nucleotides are TGCGCCAGCAGCCAACAAGGGACAGACTTTTACAATGAGCAGTTCTTC. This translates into CASSQQGTDFYNEQFF.

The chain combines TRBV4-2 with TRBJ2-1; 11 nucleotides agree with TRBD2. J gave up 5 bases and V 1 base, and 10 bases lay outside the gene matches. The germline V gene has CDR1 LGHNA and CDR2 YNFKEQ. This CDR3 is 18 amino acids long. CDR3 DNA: TGTGCCAGCAGCCAAGTTAGCGGGGGGGCCTCTGCCAACAATGAGCAGTTCTTC. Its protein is CASSQVSGGASANNEQFF.

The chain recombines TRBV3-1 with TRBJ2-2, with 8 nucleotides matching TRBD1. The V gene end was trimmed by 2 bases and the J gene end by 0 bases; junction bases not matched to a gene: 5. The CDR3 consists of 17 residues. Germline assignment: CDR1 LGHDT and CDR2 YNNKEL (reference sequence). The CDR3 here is CASSQTLTGANTGELFF. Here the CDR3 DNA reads TGTGCCAGCAGCCAAACCCTGACAGGGGCGAACACCGGGGAGCTGTTTTTT.

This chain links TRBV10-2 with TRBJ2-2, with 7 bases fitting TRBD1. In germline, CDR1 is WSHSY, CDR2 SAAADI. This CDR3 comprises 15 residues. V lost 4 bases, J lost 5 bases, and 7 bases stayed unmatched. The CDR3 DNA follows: TGCGCCAGCAGTGGAGACAGGGCTAGGACCGGGGAGCTGTTTTTT. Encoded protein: CASSGDRARTGELFF.

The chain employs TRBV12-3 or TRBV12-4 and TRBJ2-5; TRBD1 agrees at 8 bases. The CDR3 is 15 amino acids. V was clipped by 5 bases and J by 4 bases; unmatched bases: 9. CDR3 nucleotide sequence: TGTGCCAGCAGTCCTAGGACAGGGATCGTAGAGACCCAGTACTTC. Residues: CASSPRTGIVETQYF.

In DNA, the CDR3 is TGTGCCAGCAGTCCACCCGGGACAGGGGTCGACGAGCAGTACTTC. Translating gives CASSPPGTGVDEQYF. V gene TRBV28 combines with J gene TRBJ2-7, with 10 positions matching TRBD1. Unmatched junction bases numbered 9, after V lost 5 bases and J lost 5 bases. The CDR3 extends over 15 amino acids. Germline lookup yields CDR1 MDHEN and CDR2 SYDVKM.

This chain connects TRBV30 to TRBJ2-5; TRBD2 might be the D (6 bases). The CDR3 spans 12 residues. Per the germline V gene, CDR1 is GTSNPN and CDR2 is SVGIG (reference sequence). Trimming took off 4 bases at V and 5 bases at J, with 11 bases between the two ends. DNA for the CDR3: TGTGCCTGGAATGGGGGGTTGGAGACCCAGTACTTC. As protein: CAWNGGLETQYF.

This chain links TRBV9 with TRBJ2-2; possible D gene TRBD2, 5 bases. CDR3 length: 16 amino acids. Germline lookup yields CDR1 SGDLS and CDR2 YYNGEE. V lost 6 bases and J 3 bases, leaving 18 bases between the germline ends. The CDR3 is CASTAEGGADTGELFF. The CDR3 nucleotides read TGTGCCAGCACCGCCGAAGGAGGCGCAGACACCGGGGAGCTGTTTTTT. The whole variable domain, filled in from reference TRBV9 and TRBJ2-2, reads DSGVTQTPKHLITATGQRVTLRCSPRSGDLSVYWYQQSLDQGLQFLIQYYNGEERAKGNILERFSAQQFPDLHSELNLSSLELGDSALYFCASTAEGGADTGELFFGEGSRLTVL.

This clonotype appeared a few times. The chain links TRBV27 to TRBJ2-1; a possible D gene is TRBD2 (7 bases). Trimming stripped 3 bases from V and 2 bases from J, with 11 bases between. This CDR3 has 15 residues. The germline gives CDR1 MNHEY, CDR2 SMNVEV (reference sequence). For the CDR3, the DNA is TGTGCCAGCAGTTTGGCGGGGGCGCCCTACAATGAGCAGTTCTTC. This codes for CASSLAGAPYNEQFF.

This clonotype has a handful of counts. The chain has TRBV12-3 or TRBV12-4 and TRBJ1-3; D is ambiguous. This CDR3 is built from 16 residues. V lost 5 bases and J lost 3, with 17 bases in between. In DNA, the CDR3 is TGTGCCAGCAGTCCCTTGGCCCTTTTCCGTGGAAACACCATATATTTT. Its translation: CASSPLALFRGNTIYF.

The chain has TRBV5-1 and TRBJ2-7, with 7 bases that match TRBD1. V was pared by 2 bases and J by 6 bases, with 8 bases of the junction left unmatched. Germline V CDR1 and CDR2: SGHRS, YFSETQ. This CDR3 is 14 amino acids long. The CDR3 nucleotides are TGCGCCAGCAGCTTCCGGGACAGAGCCTCCGAGCAGTACTTC. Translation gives CASSFRDRASEQYF.

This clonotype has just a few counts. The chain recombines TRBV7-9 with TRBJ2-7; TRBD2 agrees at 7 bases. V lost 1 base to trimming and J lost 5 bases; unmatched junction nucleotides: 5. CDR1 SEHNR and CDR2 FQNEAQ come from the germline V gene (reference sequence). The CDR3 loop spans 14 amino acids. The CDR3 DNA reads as TGTGCCAGCAGCTTAGGGGGGGGGTTCGACGAGCAGTACTTC. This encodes CASSLGGGFDEQYF.

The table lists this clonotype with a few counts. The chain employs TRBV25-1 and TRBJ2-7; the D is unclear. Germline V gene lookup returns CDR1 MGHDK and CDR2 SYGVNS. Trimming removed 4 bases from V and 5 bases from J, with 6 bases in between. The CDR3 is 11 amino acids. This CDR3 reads CASSASNEQYF. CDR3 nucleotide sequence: TGTGCCAGCAGTGCGTCGAACGAGCAGTACTTC.

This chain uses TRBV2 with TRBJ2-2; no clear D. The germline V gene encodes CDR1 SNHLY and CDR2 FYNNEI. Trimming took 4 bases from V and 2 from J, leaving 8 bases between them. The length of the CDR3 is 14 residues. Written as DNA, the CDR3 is TGTGCCAGCAGTGGGGCAGGAAACACCGGGGAGCTGTTTTTT. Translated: CASSGAGNTGELFF.

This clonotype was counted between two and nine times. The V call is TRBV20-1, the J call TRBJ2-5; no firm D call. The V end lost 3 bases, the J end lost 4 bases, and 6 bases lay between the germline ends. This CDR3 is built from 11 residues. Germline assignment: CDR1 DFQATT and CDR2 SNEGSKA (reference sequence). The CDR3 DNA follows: TGCAGTGCTAGTGTTGGAGAGACCCAGTACTTC. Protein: CSASVGETQYF.

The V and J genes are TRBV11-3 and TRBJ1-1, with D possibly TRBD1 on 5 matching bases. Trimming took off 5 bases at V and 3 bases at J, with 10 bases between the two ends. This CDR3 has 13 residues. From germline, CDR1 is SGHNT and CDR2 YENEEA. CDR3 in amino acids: CASSTTGDTEAFF. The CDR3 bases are TGTGCCAGCAGCACCACGGGGGACACTGAAGCTTTCTTT.